This TCR beta chain stems from a study of blood T cells in healthy people across ages. Findings and limits, study-wide: In older individuals, TCR beta diversity per million T cells was lower, falling roughly linearly with age.

The authors ran a second PCR of 7 to 11 cycles using a sample-barcoded 5' primer and a J-beta primer mix. A template-switch adaptor with 12 random nucleotides tagged each cDNA molecule. TCRdb itself ran the 5' RACE reads through MiXCR, one entry per CDR3 protein. The sample contains about 670,000 distinct CDR3 sequences, around two fifths of which appear only once. In germline, CDR1 is SGHNT, CDR2 YENEEA. With 5 bases removed from V and 0 bases from J, the gap between germline ends came to 13 bases. There are 15 residues in the CDR3. With regard to this clonotype: The antigen remains unidentified.

This clonotype was obtained from a man aged 80 or over in good health. The rearrangement links TRBV11-3 to TRBJ1-1, with D hard to call. The sample comprised blood. The DNA of the CDR3 is TGTGCCAGCAGCCCCTCGGGAGTAATGAACACTGAAGCTTTCTTT. Its translation: CASSPSGVMNTEAFF. The whole variable domain, remainder taken from reference TRBV11-3 and TRBJ1-1, is EAGVVQSPRYKIIEKKQPVAFWCNPISGHNTLYWYLQNLGQGPELLIRYENEEAVDDSQLPKDRFSAERLKGVDSTLKIQPAELGDSAVYLCASSPSGVMNTEAFFGQGTRLTVV.